The next 10 T cell receptor beta chains were all read from a single sample in a study of blood T cell repertoires in COVID-19. Sequencing used immunoSEQ multiplex PCR; TCRdb keeps in-frame clones, though not all of them. The sample includes about 120,000 clones, 87% of them seen just once. Material for sequencing was peripheral blood. The receptors shown here come from a woman in her sixties or seventies with acute or convalescent COVID-19.

The genes are TRBV5-4 and TRBJ2-5; tentative D call: TRBD1 (6 bases). Trimming took 0 bases from V and 5 from J, leaving 17 bases between them. The CDR3 is 16 residues long. Germline CDR1 SGHNT, CDR2 YYREEE (reference sequence). CDR3 amino acids: CASSLDLRDKAETQYF. In nucleotides, the CDR3 is TGTGCCAGCAGCTTGGACCTGAGGGACAAAGCTGAGACCCAGTACTTC.

This clone was counted a single time. The chain uses TRBV6-5 and TRBJ2-7; 12 bases map to TRBD2. The CDR3 totals 15 residues. The J segment lost 3 bases and the V segment lost 5 bases, leaving 5 bases of the junction unmatched. Looked up from germline, CDR1 is MNHEY and CDR2 is SVGAGI. The CDR3 DNA is TGTGCCAGCAGTCCCCGGACTAGCGGGGACTACGAGCAGTACTTC. As protein: CASSPRTSGDYEQYF.

The rearrangement uses TRBV28 and TRBJ1-5; TRBD1 is a possible D gene (5 bases). CDR3 size: 15 residues. Germline V lookup: CDR1 MDHEN, CDR2 SYDVKM. Trimming stripped 5 bases from V and 0 bases from J, with 11 bases between. The CDR3, as DNA: TGTGCCAGCAGTCCCACAGGATATAGCAATCAGCCCCAGCATTTT. The encoded protein is CASSPTGYSNQPQHF.

The chain combines TRBV29-1 with TRBJ1-1, with D perhaps matching TRBD1 (6 bases). This CDR3 spans 13 amino acids. The V gene's germline CDR1 is SQVTM and CDR2 ANQGSEA. Trimming cost V 6 bases and J 5 bases, with 16 bases left between them. CDR3 loop: CSVHGGRGTEAFF. CDR3 in DNA: TGCAGCGTCCATGGGGGCCGGGGAACTGAAGCTTTCTTT.

V and J are TRBV5-4 and TRBJ2-1; 10 nucleotides align to TRBD1. Germline CDR1 reads SGHNT; CDR2 reads YYREEE (reference sequence). CDR3 size: 13 residues. Trimming at V came to 4 bases and at J to 12 bases, leaving 7 bases not matched to a gene. The CDR3 nucleotides read TGTGCCAGCAGCCTCGTTGGGGACAGGGGGCAGTTCTTC. This translates into CASSLVGDRGQFF.

The V gene is TRBV12-3 or TRBV12-4, the J gene TRBJ1-1, with no clear D. The CDR3 is 13 amino acids. V was shortened by 6 bases and J by 1 base, with 9 bases between the two germline ends. CDR3 protein: CASRTQENTEAFF. CDR3 in DNA: TGTGCCAGCAGAACGCAGGAGAACACTGAAGCTTTCTTT.

V and J are TRBV28 and TRBJ2-7, with D perhaps matching TRBD1 (6 bases). This CDR3 is built from 15 residues. Trimming cost V 4 bases and J 1 base, with 14 bases left between them. Germline V CDR1 and CDR2: MDHEN, SYDVKM. CDR3 in DNA: TGTGCCAGCAGTTCGACGCCGGACAGATCCTACGAGCAGTACTTC. It yields the protein CASSSTPDRSYEQYF.

V gene TRBV5-1 combines with J gene TRBJ2-7; 7 bases are shared with TRBD1. Trimming at V came to 4 bases and at J to 2 bases, leaving 3 bases not matched to a gene. From germline, CDR1 is SGHRS and CDR2 YFSETQ. CDR3 size: 13 residues. The CDR3 loop reads CASSRDSTYEQYF. Here the CDR3 DNA reads TGCGCCAGCAGCCGGGACAGCACCTACGAGCAGTACTTC.

The table lists this clone with a few counts. The V and J genes are TRBV12-3 or TRBV12-4 and TRBJ1-2; perhaps TRBD1 as D (5 bases). Trimming cost V 6 bases and J 1 base, with 9 bases left between them. The CDR3 covers 13 residues. CDR3: CASRQADNYGYTF. CDR3 DNA: TGTGCCAGCAGACAGGCGGATAACTATGGCTACACCTTC.

This chain connects TRBV5-1 to TRBJ1-1, with a tentative D call TRBD1 (6 bases). V lost 0 bases and J lost 2, with 8 bases in between. This CDR3 has 14 residues. Looked up from germline, CDR1 is SGHRS and CDR2 is YFSETQ. CDR3 coding DNA: TGCGCCAGCAGCTTGGTACAGGGCAACACTGAAGCTTTCTTT. This translates into CASSLVQGNTEAFF.